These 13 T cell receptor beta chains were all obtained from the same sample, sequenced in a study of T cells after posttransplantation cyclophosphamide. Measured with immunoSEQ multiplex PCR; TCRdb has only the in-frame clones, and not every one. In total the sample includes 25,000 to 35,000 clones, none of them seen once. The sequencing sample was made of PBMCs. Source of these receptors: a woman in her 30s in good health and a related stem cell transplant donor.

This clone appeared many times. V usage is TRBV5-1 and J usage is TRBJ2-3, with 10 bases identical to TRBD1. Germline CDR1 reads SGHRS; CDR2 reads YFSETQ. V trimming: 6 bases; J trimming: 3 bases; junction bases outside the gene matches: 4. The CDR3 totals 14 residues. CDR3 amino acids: CASMGTGETDTQYF. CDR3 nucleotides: TGCGCCAGCATGGGGACAGGGGAGACAGATACGCAGTATTTT.

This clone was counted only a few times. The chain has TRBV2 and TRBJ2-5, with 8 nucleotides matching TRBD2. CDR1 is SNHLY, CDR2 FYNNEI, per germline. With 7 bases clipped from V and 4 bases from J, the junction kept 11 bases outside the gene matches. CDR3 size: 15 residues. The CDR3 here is CASTEGTRGGETQYF. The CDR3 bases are TGTGCCAGCACCGAGGGGACTAGAGGAGGAGAGACCCAGTACTTC.

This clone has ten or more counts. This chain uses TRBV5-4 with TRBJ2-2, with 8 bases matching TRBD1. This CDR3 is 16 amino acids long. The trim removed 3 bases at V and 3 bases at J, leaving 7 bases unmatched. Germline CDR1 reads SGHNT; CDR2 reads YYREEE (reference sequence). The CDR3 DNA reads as TGTGCCAGCAGCTCTGTCCCAGGGGGCGACACCGGGGAGCTGTTTTTT. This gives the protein CASSSVPGGDTGELFF.

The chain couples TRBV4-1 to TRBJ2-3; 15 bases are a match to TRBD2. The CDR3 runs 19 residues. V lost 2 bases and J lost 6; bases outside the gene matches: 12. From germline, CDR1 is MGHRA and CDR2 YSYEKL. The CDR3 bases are TGCGCCAGCAGCCAAATGATAGGGACTAGCGGGGGGTACCTGGATACGCAGTATTTT. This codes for CASSQMIGTSGGYLDTQYF.

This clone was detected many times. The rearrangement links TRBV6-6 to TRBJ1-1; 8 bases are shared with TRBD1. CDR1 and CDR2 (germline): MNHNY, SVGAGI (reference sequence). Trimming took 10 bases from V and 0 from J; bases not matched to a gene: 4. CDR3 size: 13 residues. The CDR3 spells CATKTGVNTEAFF. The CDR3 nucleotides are TGTGCCACAAAGACAGGGGTGAACACTGAAGCTTTCTTT.

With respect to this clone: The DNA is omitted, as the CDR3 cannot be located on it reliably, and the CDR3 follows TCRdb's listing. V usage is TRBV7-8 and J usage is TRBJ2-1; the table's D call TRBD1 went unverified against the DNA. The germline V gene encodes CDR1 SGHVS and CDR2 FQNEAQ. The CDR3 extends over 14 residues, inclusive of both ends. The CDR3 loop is CASSLVARGSPQLF.

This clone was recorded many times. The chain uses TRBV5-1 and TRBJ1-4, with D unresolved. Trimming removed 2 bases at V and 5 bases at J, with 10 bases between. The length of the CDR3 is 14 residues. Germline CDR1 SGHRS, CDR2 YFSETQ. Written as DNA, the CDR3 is TGCGCCAGCAGCTTTGGTAGCTCCAATGAAAAACTGTTTTTT. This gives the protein CASSFGSSNEKLFF.

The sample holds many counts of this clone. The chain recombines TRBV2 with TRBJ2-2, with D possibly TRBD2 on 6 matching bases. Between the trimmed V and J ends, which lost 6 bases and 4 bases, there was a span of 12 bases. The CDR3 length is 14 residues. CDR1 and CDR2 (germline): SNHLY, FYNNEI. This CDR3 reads CASRLSGGTGELFF. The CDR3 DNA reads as TGTGCCAGCAGACTCTCCGGGGGCACCGGGGAGCTGTTTTTT.

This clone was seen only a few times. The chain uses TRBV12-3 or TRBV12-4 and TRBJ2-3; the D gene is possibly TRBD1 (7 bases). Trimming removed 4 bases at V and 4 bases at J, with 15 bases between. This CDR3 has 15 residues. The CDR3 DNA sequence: TGTGCCAGCAGTTGGTGGCAGGGGGGCTCAGATACGCAGTATTTT. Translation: CASSWWQGGSDTQYF.

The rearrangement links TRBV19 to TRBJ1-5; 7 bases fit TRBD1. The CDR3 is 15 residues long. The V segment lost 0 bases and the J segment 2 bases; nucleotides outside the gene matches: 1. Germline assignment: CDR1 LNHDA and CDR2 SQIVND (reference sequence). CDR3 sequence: CASSIEGTGNQPQHF. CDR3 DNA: TGTGCCAGTAGTATAGAGGGGACAGGCAATCAGCCCCAGCATTTT.

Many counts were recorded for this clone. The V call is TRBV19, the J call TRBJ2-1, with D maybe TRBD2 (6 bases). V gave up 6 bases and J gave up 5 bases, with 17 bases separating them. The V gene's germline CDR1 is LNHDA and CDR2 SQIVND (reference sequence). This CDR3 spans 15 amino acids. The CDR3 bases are TGTGCCAGTAGCTTCGGGACTCTGGGGGACAATGAGCAGTTCTTC. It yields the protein CASSFGTLGDNEQFF. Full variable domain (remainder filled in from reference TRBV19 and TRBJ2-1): DGGITQSPKYLFRKEGQNVTLSCEQNLNHDAMYWYRQDPGQGLRLIYYSQIVNDFQKGDIAEGYSVSREKKESFPLTVTSAQKNPTAFYLCASSFGTLGDNEQFFGPGTRLTVL.

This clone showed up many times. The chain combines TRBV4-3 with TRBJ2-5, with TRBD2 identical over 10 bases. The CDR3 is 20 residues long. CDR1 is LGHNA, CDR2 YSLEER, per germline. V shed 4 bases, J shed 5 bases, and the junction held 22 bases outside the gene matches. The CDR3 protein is CASSLSWVEVAGGARETQYF. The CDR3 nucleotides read TGCGCCAGCAGCCTTAGTTGGGTAGAGGTAGCGGGGGGAGCTCGGGAGACCCAGTACTTC.

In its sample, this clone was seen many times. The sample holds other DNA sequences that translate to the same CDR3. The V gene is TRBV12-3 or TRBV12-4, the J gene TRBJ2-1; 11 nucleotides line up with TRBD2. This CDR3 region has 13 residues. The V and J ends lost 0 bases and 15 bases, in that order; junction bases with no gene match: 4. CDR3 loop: CASSLASGGARFF. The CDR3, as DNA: TGTGCCAGCAGTTTAGCTAGCGGGGGGGCAAGGTTCTTC.